Described below is a single T cell receptor beta chain sequence and its context. CDR3 length: 14 amino acids. Trimming removed 3 bases at V and 9 bases at J, with 18 bases between. In germline, CDR1 is DFQATT, CDR2 SNEGSKA (reference sequence). TCRdb itself ran the 5' RACE reads through MiXCR, one entry per CDR3 protein. In the table there are some 87,000 distinct CDR3 sequences, 12% to 15% of which are singletons. The sample comes from a study of early T cells in non-severe SARS-CoV-2 infection. The rearrangement uses TRBV20-1 and TRBJ2-1, with D unresolved. The TCR comes from an adult who was a healthcare worker with PCR-confirmed SARS-CoV-2 infection or an uninfected control (not recorded which). The specimen sequenced was whole blood. The CDR3 DNA reads TGCAGTGCTAGCGTCGGGTCCTCCCCAAGTGAGCAGTTCTTC. Amino acids: CSASVGSSPSEQFF.